The 27 T cell receptor beta chains in this list originate from one sample, sequenced in a study of shared clonotypes between healthy human individuals. Data came from immunoSEQ multiplex PCR; TCRdb stores just in-frame clones and leaves some out. Of under 2.5 million clones in the sample, 80% to 95% were seen once. Sequencing used naive CD4+ T cells from PBMCs. Noted subset: CD45RA+ positively selected. The receptors shown here come from a man younger than 30 in good health. Some clones in this sample may be carry-over from other donors' samples.

The chain joins TRBV11-2 to TRBJ2-7, with TRBD1 as a possible D gene (6 bases). CDR1 is SGHAT, CDR2 FQNNGV, per germline. This CDR3 comprises 14 residues. Trimming pared 5 bases from V and 3 bases from J, leaving 14 bases between. The CDR3 is CASSPGHGYYEQYF. The CDR3 nucleotides are TGTGCCAGCAGCCCGGGACACGGGTACTACGAGCAGTACTTC.

This sequence joins TRBV4-3 and TRBJ2-3; TRBD2 matches at 11 bases. CDR3 length: 16 amino acids. V lost 3 bases to trimming and J lost 1 base; unmatched junction nucleotides: 3. Germline V CDR1 and CDR2: LGHNA, YSLEER. CDR3 region: CASSHLLAGGTDTQYF. As DNA, the CDR3 is TGCGCCAGCAGCCACCTACTAGCGGGAGGCACAGATACGCAGTATTTT.

In its sample, this clone was seen once. The chain employs TRBV5-1 and TRBJ1-5; D gene ambiguous. The CDR3 length is 14 residues. V was clipped by 1 base and J by 7 bases, with 12 bases between them. Germline lookup yields CDR1 SGHRS and CDR2 YFSETQ. The CDR3 region is CASSLLGDKQPQHF. CDR3 DNA: TGCGCCAGCAGCTTGCTTGGAGATAAGCAGCCCCAGCATTTT.

The chain recombines TRBV11-2 with TRBJ2-7; 9 nucleotides agree with TRBD2. The ends lost 0 bases at V and 0 bases at J; junction bases unmatched: 9. The germline V gene has CDR1 SGHAT and CDR2 FQNNGV. There are 18 residues in the CDR3. The CDR3 reads CASSLDPGLAPSSYEQYF. CDR3 nucleotide sequence: TGTGCCAGCAGCTTAGATCCGGGACTAGCACCAAGCTCCTACGAGCAGTACTTC.

The chain has TRBV27 and TRBJ2-7; D possibly corresponds to TRBD1 (6 bases). Looked up from germline, CDR1 is MNHEY and CDR2 is SMNVEV (reference sequence). The CDR3 is 13 residues long. V was shortened by 6 bases and J by 2 bases, with 11 bases between the two germline ends. The CDR3 DNA reads TGTGCCAGCAGGATACAGGGAGCCTACGAGCAGTACTTC. It yields the protein CASRIQGAYEQYF.

This CDR3 reads CASSTITGTGDEKLFF. The CDR3 region has the DNA TGTGCCAGCAGCACAATAACCGGGACAGGGGATGAAAAACTGTTTTTT. The V gene is TRBV28, the J gene TRBJ1-4; 10 nucleotides match TRBD1. V shed 6 bases, J shed 6 bases, and the junction held 10 bases outside the gene matches. This CDR3 contains 16 residues. Germline CDR1 and CDR2: MDHEN and SYDVKM. Full variable domain (remainder filled in from reference TRBV28 and TRBJ1-4): DVKVTQSSRYLVKRTGEKVFLECVQDMDHENMFWYRQDPGLGLRLIYFSYDVKMKEKGDIPEGYSVSREKKERFSLILESASTNQTSMYLCASSTITGTGDEKLFFGSGTQLSVL.

The J gene is TRBJ2-4, the V gene TRBV11-2; D not resolved. Per germline, CDR1 SGHAT and CDR2 FQNNGV. The CDR3 is made up of 14 amino acids. V lost 1 base to trimming and J lost 6 bases, with 10 bases between them. CDR3 residues: CASSLGSQTNIQYF. As DNA, the CDR3 is TGTGCCAGCAGCTTAGGTTCTCAGACAAACATTCAGTACTTC.

This chain uses TRBV2 with TRBJ1-1; D is ambiguous. This CDR3 is built from 13 residues. Germline CDR1 reads SNHLY; CDR2 reads FYNNEI. Trimming pared 2 bases from V and 6 bases from J, leaving 10 bases between. The DNA for the CDR3 is TGTGCCAGCAGTGAAACCCGGGAAGCTGAAGCTTTCTTT. Its protein product is CASSETREAEAFF.

The gene calls are TRBV10-1 and TRBJ1-1; D might be TRBD1 (5 bases). This CDR3 is 14 amino acids long. V gave up 3 bases and J gave up 1 base, with 9 bases separating them. Looked up from germline, CDR1 is WNHNN and CDR2 is SYGVQD (reference sequence). The CDR3 DNA reads as TGCGCCAGCAGTGACAGGGTCTCGAACACTGAAGCTTTCTTT. Amino acids: CASSDRVSNTEAFF.

The CDR3: CASSLVADGNEKLFF. The CDR3, as DNA: TGCGCCAGCAGCTTGGTCGCGGACGGTAATGAAAAACTGTTTTTT. This chain joins TRBV5-1 and TRBJ1-4; unclear D gene. Germline V gene lookup returns CDR1 SGHRS and CDR2 YFSETQ. V lost 0 bases and J lost 4, with 10 bases in between. CDR3 length: 15 residues.

The rearrangement joins TRBV29-1 to TRBJ2-3; D may match TRBD1 or TRBD2 (5 bases each). Germline CDR1 SQVTM, CDR2 ANQGSEA. CDR3 length: 14 amino acids. The ends were cut back, 2 bases at V and 4 bases at J, with 13 bases in the middle. The CDR3 protein is CSVERPTGPDTQYF. The CDR3 coding sequence is TGCAGCGTTGAAAGGCCGACGGGACCAGATACGCAGTATTTT.

The V gene is TRBV19, the J gene TRBJ1-5, with 9 nucleotides matching TRBD1. CDR1 LNHDA and CDR2 SQIVND come from the germline V gene (reference sequence). The CDR3 has 18 residues. The ends lost 9 bases at V and 0 bases at J; junction bases unmatched: 15. DNA of the CDR3: TGTGCCAGCGCCCGCGGACAGGGGAATCCCTATAGCAATCAGCCCCAGCATTTT. Protein sequence: CASARGQGNPYSNQPQHF.

Regarding this clone: Additional DNA sequences in this sample encode the identical CDR3. The chain has TRBV5-1 and TRBJ2-1, with a tentative D call TRBD2 (5 bases). This CDR3 region has 12 residues. Trimming took 1 base from V and 8 from J, leaving 7 bases between them. CDR1 and CDR2 from the germline V gene are SGHRS and YFSETQ. The CDR3: CASSLTRYEQFF. CDR3 nucleotides: TGCGCCAGCAGCTTGACTAGGTATGAGCAGTTCTTC.

The chain joins TRBV5-1 to TRBJ2-3; no definite D call. CDR1 and CDR2 from the germline V gene are SGHRS and YFSETQ. This CDR3 has 14 residues. V was trimmed by 4 bases and J by 4 bases, leaving 13 bases between them. The CDR3 nucleotides read TGCGCCAGCAGCGCCGCTTTGCGTGCAGATACGCAGTATTTT. Its protein product is CASSAALRADTQYF. Drawing the rest from reference TRBV5-1 and TRBJ2-3, the complete variable domain is KAGVTQTPRYLIKTRGQQVTLSCSPISGHRSVSWYQQTPGQGLQFLFEYFSETQRNKGNFPGRFSGRQFSNSRSEMNVSTLELGDSALYLCASSAALRADTQYFGPGTRLTVL.

The genes are TRBV11-2 and TRBJ2-3; D unresolved. CDR1 is SGHAT and CDR2 is FQNNGV in the germline V gene. The V end was cut by 4 bases, the J end by 8 bases, with 10 bases between. The CDR3 runs to 12 residues. CDR3 residues: CASSSTAVTQYF. CDR3 coding DNA: TGTGCCAGCAGCTCCACAGCAGTTACGCAGTATTTT.

The rearrangement joins TRBV6-5 to TRBJ2-7, with 7 bases lining up with TRBD1. The CDR3 consists of 16 residues. The germline CDR1 and CDR2 sequences are MNHEY and SVGAGI. V lost 2 bases to trimming and J lost 3 bases; unmatched junction nucleotides: 10. The CDR3 region has the DNA TGTGCCAGCAGTTACGCCCCGACAGGGCAGGTCTACGAGCAGTACTTC. It specifies CASSYAPTGQVYEQYF.

V gene TRBV11-2 combines with J gene TRBJ2-7; 9 bases agree with TRBD1. V trimming: 6 bases; J trimming: 4 bases; junction bases outside the gene matches: 7. Germline CDR1 reads SGHAT; CDR2 reads FQNNGV. This CDR3 has 14 residues. Here the CDR3 DNA reads TGTGCCAGCAGGCGTGAACAGGGGGCTTACGAGCAGTACTTC. Its translation is CASRREQGAYEQYF. Filled out from reference TRBV11-2 and TRBJ2-7, the complete variable domain reads EAGVAQSPRYKIIEKRQSVAFWCNPISGHATLYWYQQILGQGPKLLIQFQNNGVVDDSQLPKDRFSAERLKGVDSTLKIQPAKLEDSAVYLCASRREQGAYEQYFGPGTRLTVT.

The chain links TRBV9 to TRBJ2-1, with D possibly TRBD1 on 5 matching bases. Trimming took 3 bases from V and 4 from J, leaving 11 bases between them. The V gene's germline CDR1 is SGDLS and CDR2 YYNGEE. The CDR3 has 14 amino acids. The CDR3 sequence is CASSALGLYNEQFF. In DNA form, the CDR3 reads TGTGCCAGCAGCGCCCTGGGGCTATACAATGAGCAGTTCTTC.

The chain combines TRBV7-9 with TRBJ2-1; 10 positions match TRBD2. Germline CDR1 SEHNR, CDR2 FQNEAQ (reference sequence). This CDR3 region has 19 residues. V lost 2 bases to trimming and J lost 0 bases; unmatched junction nucleotides: 10. CDR3 amino acids: CASSLSELAGVNSYNEQFF. For the CDR3, the DNA is TGTGCCAGCAGCTTATCTGAGCTAGCGGGAGTAAACTCCTACAATGAGCAGTTCTTC.

The CDR3 loop reads CASSSKDTQYF. As DNA, the CDR3 is TGCGCCAGCAGCTCCAAGGATACGCAGTATTTT. The rearrangement joins TRBV5-1 to TRBJ2-3; D unresolved. Trimming removed 3 bases from V and 6 bases from J, with 5 bases in between. The CDR3 sequence is 11 residues long. Germline V CDR1 and CDR2: SGHRS, YFSETQ.

This clone is a singleton in its sample. The gene calls are TRBV29-1 and TRBJ2-3; 10 positions agree with TRBD2. Trimming took 4 bases from V and 3 from J; bases not matched to a gene: 4. Germline V gene sequence: CDR1 SQVTM, CDR2 ANQGSEA. The CDR3 has 14 amino acids. CDR3 DNA sequence: TGCAGCGTTGCTCTAGCGGGAGATACAGATACGCAGTATTTT. Its protein product is CSVALAGDTDTQYF.

This chain joins TRBV29-1 and TRBJ1-1; no clear D. This CDR3 is built from 11 residues. Germline V CDR1 and CDR2: SQVTM, ANQGSEA. Trimming removed 7 bases at V and 6 bases at J, with 12 bases between. The CDR3 region has the DNA TGCAGCGCCCTGGAGTTTTCTGAAGCTTTCTTT. Translation gives CSALEFSEAFF. Looking up the rest from reference TRBV29-1 and TRBJ1-1 gives the full variable domain: SAVISQKPSRDICQRGTSLTIQCQVDSQVTMMFWYRQQPGQSLTLIATANQGSEATYESGFVIDKFPISRPNLTFSTLTVSNMSPEDSSIYLCSALEFSEAFFGQGTRLTVV.

The V gene is TRBV6-1, the J gene TRBJ1-1; D ambiguous. Germline-derived CDR1 and CDR2 are MNHNS and SASEGT. This CDR3 has 13 amino acids. Trimming shortened V by 5 bases and J by 2 bases, and 9 bases separated the two germline ends. In DNA, the CDR3 is TGTGCCAGCAGTACAGCTAAAAACACTGAAGCTTTCTTT. Translation: CASSTAKNTEAFF.

This chain uses TRBV9 with TRBJ2-2; 8 positions agree with TRBD1. Trimming took 0 bases from V and 4 from J; bases not matched to a gene: 8. Germline V gene lookup returns CDR1 SGDLS and CDR2 YYNGEE. The CDR3 covers 17 residues. The CDR3 loop reads CASSVAPGQVGTGELFF. In DNA form, the CDR3 reads TGTGCCAGCAGCGTAGCTCCGGGACAGGTGGGCACCGGGGAGCTGTTTTTT.

The chain is built from TRBV5-5 and TRBJ2-5; unclear D gene. Germline V gene lookup returns CDR1 SGHKS and CDR2 YYEKEE (reference sequence). V lost 1 base and J 0 bases, leaving 7 bases between the germline ends. This CDR3 comprises 14 residues. DNA for the CDR3: TGTGCCAGCAGCTTGCGAGGCAACCAAGAGACCCAGTACTTC. Translation gives CASSLRGNQETQYF.

This chain uses TRBV6-6 with TRBJ2-7, with D possibly being TRBD2 (6 bases). Trimming removed 3 bases from V and 5 bases from J, with 20 bases in between. Germline V gene sequence: CDR1 MNHNY, CDR2 SVGAGI (reference sequence). The CDR3 spans 16 residues. CDR3 nucleotide sequence: TGTGCCAGCAGTTATCTCGGGGGAGCCAAGCTCGACGAGCAGTACTTC. It specifies CASSYLGGAKLDEQYF.

The chain joins TRBV18 to TRBJ2-3; 8 bases align to TRBD2. Per the germline V gene, CDR1 is KGHSH and CDR2 is LQKENI. The J segment lost 2 bases and the V segment lost 2 bases, leaving 15 bases of the junction unmatched. This CDR3 contains 19 residues. For the CDR3, the DNA is TGTGCCAGCTCACCATTGGCGGCCAGCGGGGGAATTGCCACAGATACGCAGTATTTT. It encodes CASSPLAASGGIATDTQYF.